A selection of T cell receptor beta chains follows, all from one sample in a study of OX40 agonist ivuxolimab in advanced cancers. The protocol was immunoSEQ multiplex PCR, while the TCRdb copy is restricted to in-frame clones and leaves out a portion. The sample includes around 98,000 clones, 87% of them seen just once. The material was CD4+ or CD8+ T cells sorted from blood, obtained in a trial of the OX40 agonist ivuxolimab. These receptors originate from an adult with an advanced solid tumor such as melanoma, head and neck, liver or kidney cancer. Both conserved end residues are part of each CDR3. The D gene is left open where the match is weak. The size field is filled for only some rows; it gives once, few, many or a size class.

j_call v_call clone_size cdr3_length d_call cdr3_nt cdr3_aa
TRBJ1-2 TRBV28 . 12 . TGTGCCAGCAGGAGAGGGACGAAGAGCTACACCTTC CASRRGTKSYTF
TRBJ1-1 TRBV5-1 . 14 TRBD1 TGCGCCAGCAGTAGTGACAGGGTGGCGACTGAAGCTTTCTTT CASSSDRVATEAFF
TRBJ1-2 TRBV7-6 . 13 . TGTGCCAGCAGCCCCCAGCCCAACTATGGCTACACCTTC CASSPQPNYGYTF
TRBJ2-7 TRBV7-2 once 15 TRBD2 TGTGCCAGCAGCTTGAGACTAGCGGGGGAATACGAGCAGTACTTC CASSLRLAGEYEQYF
TRBJ2-1 TRBV7-3 . 15 . TGTGCCAGCAGCTTATACTCGGGATCCTACAATGAGCAGTTCTTC CASSLYSGSYNEQFF
TRBJ2-3 TRBV7-9 few 15 . TGTGCCAGCAGCTCCGACTCAAGGGCGTCAGATACGCAGTATTTT CASSSDSRASDTQYF
TRBJ2-1 TRBV6-6 . 15 . TGTGCCAGCAGTTACTTGGGACCGCAGTACAATGAGCAGTTCTTC CASSYLGPQYNEQFF
TRBJ2-4 TRBV10-3 . 14 TRBD1 TGTGCCATCAGTGAGTCGGGGACAGACAACATTCAGTACTTC CAISESGTDNIQYF
TRBJ1-1 TRBV5-5 . 13 . TGTGCCAGCACCCCCAGGTCGGGCACTGAAGCTTTCTTT CASTPRSGTEAFF
TRBJ1-2 TRBV5-4 . 17 TRBD1 TGTGCCAGCAGTTCTGGGACAGGGGCCCAAGCTAACTATGGCTACACCTTC CASSSGTGAQANYGYTF
TRBJ2-1 TRBV18 . 16 TRBD2 TGTGCCAGCTCACCGGCGCCGGGACTAGATGTTGGTGAGCAGTTCTTC CASSPAPGLDVGEQFF
TRBJ2-1 TRBV5-1 few 15 TRBD2 TGCGCCAGCAGCCTTATAGAGCGGGGGGTGAATGAGCAGTTCTTC CASSLIERGVNEQFF
TRBJ2-3 TRBV6-1 few 13 . TGTGCCAGCAGTGGCGTCATCACAGATACGCAGTATTTT CASSGVITDTQYF
TRBJ1-1 TRBV9 . 12 TRBD1 TGTGCCAGCAGCGGGGGGACAGCTGAAGCTTTCTTT CASSGGTAEAFF
TRBJ1-1 TRBV4-2 . 13 . TGTGCCAGCAGCCGAGAGGGGGACACTGAAGCTTTCTTT CASSREGDTEAFF
TRBJ1-4 TRBV5-1 . 16 TRBD1 TGCGCCAGCAGCTTCTCCCCTGGGACAGGGGATGAAAAACTGTTTTTT CASSFSPGTGDEKLFF
TRBJ1-2 TRBV18 few 15 . TGTGCCAGCTCACCTACGGATGAGGTTAACTATGGCTACACCTTC CASSPTDEVNYGYTF
TRBJ1-1 TRBV5-1 . 16 . TGCGCCAGCAGCTTGGGCAGGGGACTAATGAACACTGAAGCTTTCTTT CASSLGRGLMNTEAFF
TRBJ1-5 TRBV6-6 once 15 . TGTGCCAGCAGTGGAGAGGAGAGGAACAATCAGCCCCAGCATTTT CASSGEERNNQPQHF
TRBJ2-7 TRBV5-4 . 12 . TGTGCCAGCAGCTTTGGAGGTAACGAGCAGTACTTC CASSFGGNEQYF
TRBJ2-3 TRBV7-9 . 13 . TGTGCCAGCCCGTTGGAGAGCACAGATACGCAGTATTTT CASPLESTDTQYF
TRBJ1-5 TRBV19 . 13 . TGTGCCAGTAGTTTATCTAGCAATCAGCCCCAGCATTTT CASSLSSNQPQHF
TRBJ1-2 TRBV18 . 14 . TGTGCCAGCTCACCGGAAGGGAGTAGCTATGGCTACACCTTC CASSPEGSSYGYTF
TRBJ1-5 TRBV5-5 . 13 . TGTGCCAGCAGCGGAGTGGGCAATCAGCCCCAGCATTTT CASSGVGNQPQHF
TRBJ2-7 TRBV2 . 13 . TGTGCCAGCAGTGTGGACAGTACCTACGAGCAGTACTTC CASSVDSTYEQYF
TRBJ2-7 TRBV7-8 . 13 . TGTGCCAGCAGCGACGACAGCCGGTACGAGCAGTACTTC CASSDDSRYEQYF
TRBJ1-3 TRBV9 few 14 . TGTGCCAGCAGCGTAGACAGGTGGGGAAACACCATATATTTT CASSVDRWGNTIYF
TRBJ1-1 TRBV9 . 17 . TGTGCCAGCAGCGTAACTGTAAAACAGGACCCGAACACTGAAGCTTTCTTT CASSVTVKQDPNTEAFF
TRBJ2-2 TRBV7-2 . 15 TRBD1 TGTGCCAGCAGCCCACGACAGGGAGACACCGGGGAGCCGTTTTTT CASSPRQGDTGEPFF
TRBJ2-2 TRBV6-5 . 13 . TGTGCCAGCAGTCCACAACGGGCCGGGGAGCTGTTTTTT CASSPQRAGELFF
TRBJ1-1 TRBV11-1 . 14 . TGTGCCAGCAGCCGAAACGCAGGGGACACTGAAGCTTTCTTT CASSRNAGDTEAFF
TRBJ2-5 TRBV7-8 . 15 . TGTGCCAGCAGCGCCCGAAGGGTGGGGCAAGAGACCCAGTACTTC CASSARRVGQETQYF
TRBJ1-2 TRBV13 . 12 . TGTGCCAGCAGCTTGAACAGCTATGGCTACACCTTC CASSLNSYGYTF
TRBJ1-5 TRBV7-2 . 13 TRBD1 TGTGCCAGCAGTGGGACAGGCCTTCAGCCCCAGCATTTT CASSGTGLQPQHF
TRBJ1-1 TRBV6-5 . 15 . TGTGCCAGCAGTTACTCTGGTGGAGCGAACACTGAAGCTTTCTTT CASSYSGGANTEAFF
TRBJ2-7 TRBV5-6 . 12 . TGTGCCAGCAGCTTTGGGCGGCACGAGCAGTACTTC CASSFGRHEQYF
TRBJ1-4 TRBV5-1 . 13 TRBD1 TGCGCCAGCCGATCCGGGACAGAGGAAAAACTGTTTTTT CASRSGTEEKLFF
TRBJ2-1 TRBV5-4 . 13 . TGTGCCAGCACCCAGGCAGGGAGCGATGAGCAGTTCTTC CASTQAGSDEQFF
TRBJ2-5 TRBV10-3 . 17 . TGTGCCACCAGAAGGGGTGGGGGAAACGTTCTCCAAGAGACCCAGTACTTC CATRRGGGNVLQETQYF
TRBJ2-2 TRBV11-2 once 14 . TGTGCCAGCAGCGCTGTGCGGGACACCGGGGAGCTGTTTTTT CASSAVRDTGELFF
TRBJ1-4 TRBV5-1 . 12 . TGCGCCAGCAGCTTGGATCTTGAAAAACTGTTTTTT CASSLDLEKLFF
TRBJ1-1 TRBV19 . 13 . TGTGCCAGTAGGGAGTTGGGGTTGGCTGAAGCTTTCTTT CASRELGLAEAFF
TRBJ1-3 TRBV11-2 . 17 . TGTGCCAGCAGCTTAGATCCCGGGACGCCTCCGGAAAACACCATATATTTT CASSLDPGTPPENTIYF
TRBJ2-2 TRBV11-3 once 18 TRBD1 TGTGCCAGCAGCCTGGGGACAGGAGTCGTAGGTGGCACCGGGGAGCTGTTTTTT CASSLGTGVVGGTGELFF
TRBJ1-1 TRBV11-1 . 13 . TGTGCCAGCAGCTTAGTTCTGTATAGTGAAGCTTTCTTT CASSLVLYSEAFF
TRBJ1-5 TRBV19 few 13 . TGTGCCAGTAGTATGGGCAGGGATCAGCCCCAGCATTTT CASSMGRDQPQHF
TRBJ1-1 TRBV7-2 . 16 . TGTGCCAGCAGCTTAGATGACAGGCTGCACCCGCTCGAAGCTTTCTTT CASSLDDRLHPLEAFF
TRBJ2-3 TRBV9 . 14 . TGTGCCAGCAGCGTCAGTATCCGCACAGATACGCAGTATTTT CASSVSIRTDTQYF
TRBJ2-2 TRBV2 . 15 . TGTGCCAGCAACATGGGGGGAACGAACACCGGGGAGCTGTTTTTT CASNMGGTNTGELFF
TRBJ2-5 TRBV7-9 once 15 . TGTGCCAGCAGCCCCAAGCACAGGTTACAAGAGACCCAGTACTTC CASSPKHRLQETQYF